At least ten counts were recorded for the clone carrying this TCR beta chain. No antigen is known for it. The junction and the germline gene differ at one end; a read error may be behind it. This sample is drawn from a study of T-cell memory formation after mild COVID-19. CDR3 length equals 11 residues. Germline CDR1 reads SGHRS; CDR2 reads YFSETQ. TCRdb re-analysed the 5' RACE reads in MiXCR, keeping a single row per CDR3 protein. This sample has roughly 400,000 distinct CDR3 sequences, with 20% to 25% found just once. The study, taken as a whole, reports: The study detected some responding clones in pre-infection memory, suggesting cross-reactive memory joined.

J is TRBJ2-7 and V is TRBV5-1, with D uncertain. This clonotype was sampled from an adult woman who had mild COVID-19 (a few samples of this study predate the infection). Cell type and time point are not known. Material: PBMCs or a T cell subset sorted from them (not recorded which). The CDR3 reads CASSLAYEQYF. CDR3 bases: TGTGCCAGCAGCTTAGCCTACGAGCAGTACTTC.